The 9 T cell receptor beta chains reported below all come from one sample, sequenced in a study of blood T cells in healthy people across ages. The authors ran a second PCR of about 6 to 11 cycles using a sample-barcoded 5' primer and a J-beta primer mix. TCRdb used MiXCR to reprocess the 5' RACE reads, holding one entry per CDR3 protein. Of hundreds of thousands of distinct CDR3 sequences in the sample, 45% to 50% are singletons; the top ten hold 25% to 35%. Source material: blood. These receptors were obtained from a woman aged 60-75 years in good health.

The rearrangement joins TRBV18 to TRBJ2-1, with 8 bases identical to TRBD1. Germline lookup yields CDR1 KGHSH and CDR2 LQKENI. The CDR3 is made up of 17 amino acids. J lost 2 bases, V lost 4 bases, and 10 bases had no gene match. DNA for the CDR3: TGTGCCAGCTCACTTACAAAGGACAGGGCGGCCTACAATGAGCAGTTCTTC. Translation: CASSLTKDRAAYNEQFF.

The chain combines TRBV10-3 with TRBJ1-5; 7 bases align to TRBD1. Germline V gene sequence: CDR1 ENHRY, CDR2 SYGVKD. The CDR3 has 16 amino acids. The trim removed 7 bases at V and 2 bases at J, leaving 11 bases unmatched. The chain's CDR3 is CAINPTGRAGNQPQHF. CDR3 DNA sequence: TGTGCCATCAACCCGACAGGGAGGGCTGGCAATCAGCCCCAGCATTTT.

V is TRBV11-2 and J is TRBJ2-3, with 10 bases fitting TRBD2. Trimming removed 5 bases from V and 6 bases from J; junction bases left unmatched: 8. The V gene's germline CDR1 is SGHAT and CDR2 FQNNGV. The CDR3 contains 15 residues. The CDR3 nucleotides read TGTGCCAGCAGCCGAGCGGGAGGGCCTACCGATACGCAGTATTTT. It specifies CASSRAGGPTDTQYF.

The chain carries TRBV7-2 and TRBJ2-5; TRBD1 agrees at 7 bases. Per germline, CDR1 SGHTA and CDR2 FQGNSA. J lost 2 bases, V lost 4 bases, and 7 bases had no gene match. The CDR3 contains 15 residues. The CDR3 sequence: CASSSPPGQQETQYF. For the CDR3, the DNA is TGTGCCAGCAGCTCTCCCCCGGGACAGCAAGAGACCCAGTACTTC.

This clonotype was observed a handful of times. The V gene is TRBV27, the J gene TRBJ2-1; TRBD1 matches 8 bases. CDR1 is MNHEY, CDR2 SMNVEV, per germline (reference sequence). This CDR3 is 13 amino acids long. The V gene end was trimmed by 6 bases and the J gene end by 4 bases; junction bases not matched to a gene: 2. The CDR3 DNA follows: TGTGCCAGCAGGAGGACAGGGTACAATGAGCAGTTCTTC. It codes for CASRRTGYNEQFF.

The rearrangement uses TRBV7-2 and TRBJ2-5, with unresolved D. From germline, CDR1 is SGHTA and CDR2 FQGNSA. CDR3 length: 12 amino acids. The V and J ends lost 5 bases and 4 bases respectively, with 8 bases between them. CDR3: CASSLWGETQYF. CDR3 bases: TGTGCCAGCAGCCTGTGGGGAGAGACCCAGTACTTC.

As regards this clonotype: The junction does not match germline at one end; this may be a read error. CDR3 nucleotide sequence: TGTGCCACCAGTGACGGGAGCGGCAATCCGCCCCAGCATTTT. Translated: CATSDGSGNPPQHF. This chain connects TRBV24-1 to TRBJ1-5; D is unclear. Germline-derived CDR1 and CDR2 are KGHDR and SFDVKD. This CDR3 region has 14 residues.

V is TRBV7-6 and J is TRBJ1-1, with D possibly being TRBD1 (5 bases). V lost 0 bases and J lost 0, with 14 bases in between. The V gene's germline CDR1 is SGHVS and CDR2 FNYEAQ. The CDR3 has 17 residues. CDR3 nucleotide sequence: TGTGCCAGCAGCTTAGCGTGGAAGGGGAGGATGAACACTGAAGCTTTCTTT. This gives the protein CASSLAWKGRMNTEAFF.

This chain uses TRBV9 with TRBJ1-5, with 7 bases aligning to TRBD1. The V and J ends lost 0 bases and 5 bases, in that order; junction bases with no gene match: 5. Germline lookup yields CDR1 SGDLS and CDR2 YYNGEE. The CDR3 contains 15 residues. CDR3 coding DNA: TGTGCCAGCAGCGTAGGGACAGGACAAGATCAGCCCCAGCATTTT. Translating it yields CASSVGTGQDQPQHF.